There are a few counts of the clone carrying this TCR beta chain. CDR3 length: 13 amino acids. Unmatched junction bases numbered 3, after V lost 3 bases and J lost 7 bases. TCRdb recomputed calls from the 5' RACE reads with MiXCR, one row per CDR3 protein. The sample has some 460,000 distinct CDR3 sequences, 13% to 15% seen once. This record comes from a study of identical twins. This same sample was also part of a study on yellow fever vaccine responses in identical twins.

The sequence was obtained from a woman between 18 and 30 years old in good health. The chain links TRBV12-3 or TRBV12-4 to TRBJ2-4, with 7 bases that match TRBD1. The sample consisted of CD4+ T cells sorted from blood. This CDR3 is CASSLSRGNIQYF. DNA of the CDR3: TGTGCCAGCAGTTTGAGCAGGGGGAACATTCAGTACTTC.